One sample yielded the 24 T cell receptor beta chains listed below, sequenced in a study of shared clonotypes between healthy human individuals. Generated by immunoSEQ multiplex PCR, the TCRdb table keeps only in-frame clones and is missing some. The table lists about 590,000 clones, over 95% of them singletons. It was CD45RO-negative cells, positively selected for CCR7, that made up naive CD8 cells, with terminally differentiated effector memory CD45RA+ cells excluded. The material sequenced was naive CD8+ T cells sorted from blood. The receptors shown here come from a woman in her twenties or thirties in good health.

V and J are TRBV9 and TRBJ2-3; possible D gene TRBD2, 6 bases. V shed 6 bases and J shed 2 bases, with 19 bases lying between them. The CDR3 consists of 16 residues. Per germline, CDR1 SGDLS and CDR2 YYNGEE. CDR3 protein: CASKPPGEGPTDTQYF. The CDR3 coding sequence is TGTGCCAGCAAACCTCCGGGAGAGGGGCCCACAGATACGCAGTATTTT. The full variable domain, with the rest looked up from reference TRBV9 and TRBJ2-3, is DSGVTQTPKHLITATGQRVTLRCSPRSGDLSVYWYQQSLDQGLQFLIQYYNGEERAKGNILERFSAQQFPDLHSELNLSSLELGDSALYFCASKPPGEGPTDTQYFGPGTRLTVL.

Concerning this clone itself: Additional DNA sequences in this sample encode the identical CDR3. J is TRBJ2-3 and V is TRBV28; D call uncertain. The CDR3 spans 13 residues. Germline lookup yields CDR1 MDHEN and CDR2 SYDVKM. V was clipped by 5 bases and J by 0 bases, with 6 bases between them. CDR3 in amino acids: CASSLGSTDTQYF. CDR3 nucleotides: TGTGCCAGCAGTCTAGGGAGCACAGATACGCAGTATTTT.

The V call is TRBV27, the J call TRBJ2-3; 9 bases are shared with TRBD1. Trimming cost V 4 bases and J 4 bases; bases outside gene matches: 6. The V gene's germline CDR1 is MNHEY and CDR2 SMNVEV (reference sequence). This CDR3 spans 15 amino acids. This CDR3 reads CASSSKTGGSDTQYF. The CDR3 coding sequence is TGTGCCAGCAGTTCGAAAACAGGGGGCTCAGATACGCAGTATTTT.

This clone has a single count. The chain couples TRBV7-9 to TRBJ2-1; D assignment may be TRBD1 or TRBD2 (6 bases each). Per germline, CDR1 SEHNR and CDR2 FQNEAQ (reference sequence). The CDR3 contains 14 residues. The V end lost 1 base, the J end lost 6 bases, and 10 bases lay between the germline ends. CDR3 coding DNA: TGTGCCAGCAGCTTAGTCGGGGGCTCCAATGAGCAGTTCTTC. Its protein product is CASSLVGGSNEQFF.

Here the CDR3 reads CASSAGLEETQYF. The CDR3 nucleotides are TGCGCCAGCAGCGCGGGACTAGAAGAGACCCAGTACTTC. The V gene is TRBV5-1, the J gene TRBJ2-5, with 8 bases matching TRBD2. The junction had 2 bases not matched to a gene; V was cut back by 4 bases and J by 3 bases. The germline CDR1 and CDR2 sequences are SGHRS and YFSETQ. CDR3 size: 13 residues.

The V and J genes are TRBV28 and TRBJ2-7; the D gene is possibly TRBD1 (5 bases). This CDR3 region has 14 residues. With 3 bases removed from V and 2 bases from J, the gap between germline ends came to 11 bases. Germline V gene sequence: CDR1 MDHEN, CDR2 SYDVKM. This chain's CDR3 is CASSLKGIPYEQYF. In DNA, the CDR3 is TGTGCCAGCAGTTTGAAGGGGATTCCCTACGAGCAGTACTTC.

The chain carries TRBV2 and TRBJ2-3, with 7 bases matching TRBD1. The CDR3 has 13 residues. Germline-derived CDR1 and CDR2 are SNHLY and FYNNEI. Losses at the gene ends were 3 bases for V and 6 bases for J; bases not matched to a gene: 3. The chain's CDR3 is CASSDVQGDTQYF. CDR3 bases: TGTGCCAGCAGTGACGTACAGGGGGATACGCAGTATTTT.

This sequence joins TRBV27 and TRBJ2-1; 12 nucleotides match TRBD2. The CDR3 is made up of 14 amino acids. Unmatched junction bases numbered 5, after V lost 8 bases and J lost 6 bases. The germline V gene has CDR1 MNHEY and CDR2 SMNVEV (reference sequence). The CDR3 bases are TGTGCCAGCGCCGGACTAGCGGGACCCAATGAGCAGTTCTTC. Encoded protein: CASAGLAGPNEQFF.

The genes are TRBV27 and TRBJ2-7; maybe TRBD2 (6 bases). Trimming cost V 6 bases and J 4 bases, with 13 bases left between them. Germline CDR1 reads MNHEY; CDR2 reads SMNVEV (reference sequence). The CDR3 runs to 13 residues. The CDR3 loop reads CASRHPGVYEQYF. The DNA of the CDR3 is TGTGCCAGCAGACACCCGGGGGTTTACGAGCAGTACTTC.

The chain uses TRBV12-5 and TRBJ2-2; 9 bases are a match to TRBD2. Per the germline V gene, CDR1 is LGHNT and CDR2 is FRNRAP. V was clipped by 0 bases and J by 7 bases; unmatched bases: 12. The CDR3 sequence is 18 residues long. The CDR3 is CASGLVGASGTVGGELFF. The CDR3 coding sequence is TGTGCTAGTGGTTTGGTAGGGGCTAGCGGGACAGTCGGCGGGGAGCTGTTTTTT.

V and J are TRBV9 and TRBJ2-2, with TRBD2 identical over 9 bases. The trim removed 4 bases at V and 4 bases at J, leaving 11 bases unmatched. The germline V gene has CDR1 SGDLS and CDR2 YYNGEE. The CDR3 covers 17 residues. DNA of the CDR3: TGTGCCAGCAGCCCGTTGAGCGGGAGGCGAGGCACCGGGGAGCTGTTTTTT. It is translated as CASSPLSGRRGTGELFF.

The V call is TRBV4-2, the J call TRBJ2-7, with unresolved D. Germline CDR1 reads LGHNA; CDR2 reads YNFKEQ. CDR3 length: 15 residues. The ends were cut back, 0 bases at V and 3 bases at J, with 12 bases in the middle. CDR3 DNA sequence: TGTGCCAGCAGCCAAGAAGAATCTACCAACTACGAGCAGTACTTC. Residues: CASSQEESTNYEQYF.

The CDR3 reads CASREDGGAEEKLFF. As DNA, the CDR3 is TGTGCCAGCAGGGAGGACGGTGGAGCGGAAGAAAAACTGTTTTTT. The chain carries TRBV28 and TRBJ1-4; no clear D. Trimming stripped 6 bases from V and 8 bases from J, with 19 bases between. CDR3 size: 15 residues. CDR1 and CDR2 from the germline V gene are MDHEN and SYDVKM.

The CDR3 spells CASSFSSFASGYEQFF. CDR3 in DNA: TGTGCCAGTAGTTTTTCTTCGTTCGCTAGCGGGTACGAGCAGTTCTTC. V is TRBV19 and J is TRBJ2-1, with TRBD2 matching 8 bases. Germline V gene lookup returns CDR1 LNHDA and CDR2 SQIVND (reference sequence). The V segment lost 5 bases and the J segment 10 bases; nucleotides outside the gene matches: 16. There are 16 residues in the CDR3. The variable domain in full, completed from reference TRBV19 and TRBJ2-1, reads DGGITQSPKYLFRKEGQNVTLSCEQNLNHDAMYWYRQDPGQGLRLIYYSQIVNDFQKGDIAEGYSVSREKKESFPLTVTSAQKNPTAFYLCASSFSSFASGYEQFFGPGTRLTVL.

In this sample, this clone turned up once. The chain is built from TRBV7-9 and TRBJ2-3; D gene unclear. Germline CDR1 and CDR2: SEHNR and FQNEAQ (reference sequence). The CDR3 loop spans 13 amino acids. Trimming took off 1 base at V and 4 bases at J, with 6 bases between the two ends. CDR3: CASSLVDSDTQYF. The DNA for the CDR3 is TGTGCCAGCAGCTTAGTAGACTCAGATACGCAGTATTTT.

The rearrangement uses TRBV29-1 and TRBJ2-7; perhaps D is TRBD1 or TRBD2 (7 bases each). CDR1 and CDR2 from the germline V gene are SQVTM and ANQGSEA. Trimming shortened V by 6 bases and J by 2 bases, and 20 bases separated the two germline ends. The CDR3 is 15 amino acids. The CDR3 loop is CSVAGDRTGPYEQYF. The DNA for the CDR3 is TGCAGCGTCGCGGGGGACCGGACAGGCCCCTACGAGCAGTACTTC.

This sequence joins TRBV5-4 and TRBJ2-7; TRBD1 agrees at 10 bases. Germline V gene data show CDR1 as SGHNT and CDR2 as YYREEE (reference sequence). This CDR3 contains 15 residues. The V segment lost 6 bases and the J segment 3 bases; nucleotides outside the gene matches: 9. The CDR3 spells CASTIGQGEGYEQYF. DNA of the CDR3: TGTGCCAGCACCATAGGACAGGGGGAAGGCTACGAGCAGTACTTC.

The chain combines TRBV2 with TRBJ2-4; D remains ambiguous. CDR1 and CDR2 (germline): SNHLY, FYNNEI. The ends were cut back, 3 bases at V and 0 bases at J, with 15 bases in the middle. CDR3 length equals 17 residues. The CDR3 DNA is TGTGCCAGCAGTGAGAGTCGGCGGATTTTAGCCAAAAACATTCAGTACTTC. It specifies CASSESRRILAKNIQYF.

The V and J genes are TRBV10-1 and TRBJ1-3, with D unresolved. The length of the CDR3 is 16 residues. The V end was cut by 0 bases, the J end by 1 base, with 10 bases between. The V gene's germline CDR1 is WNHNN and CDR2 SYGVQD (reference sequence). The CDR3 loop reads CASSESAEWSGNTIYF. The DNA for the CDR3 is TGCGCCAGCAGTGAGTCGGCGGAGTGGTCTGGAAACACCATATATTTT.

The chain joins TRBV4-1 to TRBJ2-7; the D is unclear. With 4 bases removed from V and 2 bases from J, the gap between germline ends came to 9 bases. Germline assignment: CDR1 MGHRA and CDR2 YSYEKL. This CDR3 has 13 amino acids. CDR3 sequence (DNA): TGCGCCAGCAGCCCCGGTGGACCCTACGAGCAGTACTTC. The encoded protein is CASSPGGPYEQYF.

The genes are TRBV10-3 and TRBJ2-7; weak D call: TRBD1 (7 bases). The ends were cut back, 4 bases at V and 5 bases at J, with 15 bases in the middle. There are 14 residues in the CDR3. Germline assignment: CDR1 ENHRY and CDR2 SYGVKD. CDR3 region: CAISAITRGDEQYF. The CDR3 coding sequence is TGTGCCATCAGTGCTATCACCAGGGGGGACGAGCAGTACTTC.

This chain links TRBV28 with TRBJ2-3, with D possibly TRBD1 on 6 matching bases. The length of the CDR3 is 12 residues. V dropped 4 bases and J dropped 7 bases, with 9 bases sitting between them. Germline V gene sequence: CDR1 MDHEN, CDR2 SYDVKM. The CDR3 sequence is CASSSTGNTQYF. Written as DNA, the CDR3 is TGTGCCAGCAGTTCGACAGGCAATACGCAGTATTTT.

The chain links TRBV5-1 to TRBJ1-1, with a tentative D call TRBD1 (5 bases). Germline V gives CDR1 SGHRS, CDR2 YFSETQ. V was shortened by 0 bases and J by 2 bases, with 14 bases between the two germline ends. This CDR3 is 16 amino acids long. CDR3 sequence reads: CASSLVPPDRNTEAFF. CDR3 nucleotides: TGCGCCAGCAGCTTGGTCCCCCCAGACAGAAACACTGAAGCTTTCTTT.

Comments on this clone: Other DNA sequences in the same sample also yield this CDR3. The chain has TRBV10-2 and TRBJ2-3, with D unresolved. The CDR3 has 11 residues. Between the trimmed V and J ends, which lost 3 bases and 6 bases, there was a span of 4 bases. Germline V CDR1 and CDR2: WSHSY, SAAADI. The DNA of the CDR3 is TGCGCCAGCAGTGAAGGGGATACGCAGTATTTT. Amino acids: CASSEGDTQYF.